This passage covers 3 T cell receptor beta chains from one sample sequenced in a study of blood T cell repertoires in COVID-19. Data came from immunoSEQ multiplex PCR; TCRdb stores just in-frame clones and leaves some out. The table has about 69,000 clones, 75% to 85% seen once. What was sequenced was peripheral blood. These receptors were taken from a human donor in a cohort sampled during active COVID-19.

The gene calls are TRBV29-1 and TRBJ2-1; 12 bases align to TRBD2. Per the germline V gene, CDR1 is SQVTM and CDR2 is ANQGSEA. Trimming took 4 bases from V and 4 from J; bases not matched to a gene: 8. CDR3 length: 16 amino acids. CDR3 protein: CSVVSPGLAGYNEQFF. The CDR3 coding sequence is TGCAGCGTTGTGTCCCCGGGACTAGCGGGTTACAATGAGCAGTTCTTC.

The chain combines TRBV4-1 with TRBJ2-7; D gene ambiguous. The CDR3 length is 15 residues. The germline gives CDR1 MGHRA, CDR2 YSYEKL. V shed 5 bases and J shed 0 bases, with 14 bases lying between them. CDR3: CASSKKRTSSYEQYF. DNA for the CDR3: TGCGCCAGCAGCAAAAAGCGCACAAGCTCCTACGAGCAGTACTTC.

The V and J genes are TRBV10-1 and TRBJ2-2; tentative D call: TRBD1 (6 bases). CDR3 length: 16 residues. The V gene's germline CDR1 is WNHNN and CDR2 SYGVQD (reference sequence). V lost 3 bases and J 2 bases, leaving 13 bases between the germline ends. CDR3 region: CASSENPGQNTGELFF. CDR3 coding DNA: TGCGCCAGCAGTGAAAATCCGGGACAAAACACCGGGGAGCTGTTTTTT.